One sample yielded the 24 T cell receptor beta chains listed below, sequenced in a study of cytomegalovirus exposure and HLA in healthy donors. PCR amplification relied on 60 Vbeta primers (plus 13 Jbeta primers). Profiling relied on immunoSEQ multiplex PCR, and the TCRdb table lists in-frame clones only, not all of them. The sample has roughly 190,000 clones; roughly a tenth are singletons. The specimen was PBMCs. Receptor source: a woman aged 25 to 39 in good health and CMV-seropositive.

The gene calls are TRBV9 and TRBJ2-6, with 14 nucleotides matching TRBD2. This CDR3 contains 23 residues. CDR1 is SGDLS and CDR2 is YYNGEE in the germline V gene. Losses at the gene ends were 4 bases for V and 0 bases for J; bases not matched to a gene: 18. The CDR3 spells CASSSPPTGTSGSVSSGANVLTF. The CDR3 nucleotides read TGTGCCAGCAGCTCACCCCCAACCGGGACTAGCGGGAGCGTTAGCTCTGGGGCCAACGTCCTGACTTTC. Full variable domain (rest looked up from reference TRBV9 and TRBJ2-6): DSGVTQTPKHLITATGQRVTLRCSPRSGDLSVYWYQQSLDQGLQFLIQYYNGEERAKGNILERFSAQQFPDLHSELNLSSLELGDSALYFCASSSPPTGTSGSVSSGANVLTFGAGSRLTVL.

This clone was seen a handful of times. V is TRBV5-1 and J is TRBJ1-1; 10 nucleotides agree with TRBD1. J lost 5 bases, V lost 4 bases, and 8 bases had no gene match. The CDR3 covers 15 residues. CDR1 and CDR2 from the germline V gene are SGHRS and YFSETQ. In nucleotides, the CDR3 is TGCGCCAGCAGCACCCTGACAGGGGGCGGAACTGAAGCTTTCTTT. This translates into CASSTLTGGGTEAFF.

This chain connects TRBV19 to TRBJ2-5, with 8 bases identical to TRBD1. With V trimmed by 3 bases and J by 6 bases, 9 bases remained unmatched. This CDR3 is built from 15 residues. CDR1 and CDR2 from the germline V gene are LNHDA and SQIVND (reference sequence). The CDR3 region has the DNA TGTGCCAGTAGTATGACTCAGACAGGGGATAAGACCCAGTACTTC. Residues: CASSMTQTGDKTQYF.

In its sample, this clone was seen a few times. The V gene is TRBV10-1, the J gene TRBJ2-1, with 11 positions matching TRBD2. After removal of 4 bases from V and 4 bases from J, the junction contained 3 bases not matched to a gene. The CDR3 spans 15 residues. The germline V gene has CDR1 WNHNN and CDR2 SYGVQD (reference sequence). Here the CDR3 DNA reads TGCGCCAGCAGTGGGACTAGCGGGCCGTACAATGAGCAGTTCTTC. This gives the protein CASSGTSGPYNEQFF.

The chain is built from TRBV6-6 and TRBJ1-2; maybe TRBD1 (5 bases). The CDR3 totals 15 residues. Trimming cost V 2 bases and J 4 bases, with 14 bases left between them. Per the germline V gene, CDR1 is MNHNY and CDR2 is SVGAGI (reference sequence). The CDR3 bases are TGTGCCAGCAGTTACCAGGGTCGCGTGGGCTATGGCTACACCTTC. Its protein is CASSYQGRVGYGYTF.

This chain joins TRBV10-2 and TRBJ2-1; 14 nucleotides line up with TRBD2. The CDR3 runs 17 residues. V dropped 8 bases and J dropped 4; count of bases not matched to a gene: 10. Germline-derived CDR1 and CDR2 are WSHSY and SAAADI. For the CDR3, the DNA is TGCGCCAGCTCCTCGGGACTAGCGGGAGCTAGGTACAATGAGCAGTTCTTC. Amino acid sequence: CASSSGLAGARYNEQFF.

This clone was counted only a few times. The chain carries TRBV6-4 and TRBJ2-1; tentative D call: TRBD1 (6 bases). V lost 2 bases to trimming and J lost 12 bases, with 14 bases between them. Germline V gene data show CDR1 as MRHNA and CDR2 as SNTAGT. The CDR3 consists of 13 residues. The CDR3 DNA follows: TGTGCCAGCAGTGACGCCGTCAGGGGTAGGCAGTTCTTC. Its translation is CASSDAVRGRQFF.

The V gene is TRBV2, the J gene TRBJ2-4; maybe TRBD2 (5 bases). CDR3 length: 14 residues. The ends were cut back, 7 bases at V and 0 bases at J, with 10 bases in the middle. Germline lookup yields CDR1 SNHLY and CDR2 FYNNEI. Written as DNA, the CDR3 is TGTGCCAGCATCCAGCGGATAGCCAAAAACATTCAGTACTTC. Amino acids: CASIQRIAKNIQYF.

This clone has only a few counts. The genes are TRBV18 and TRBJ2-5; tentative D call: TRBD1 (6 bases). Germline assignment: CDR1 KGHSH and CDR2 LQKENI. The CDR3 extends over 16 amino acids. The V end lost 5 bases, the J end lost 3 bases, and 19 bases lay between the germline ends. DNA of the CDR3: TGTGCCAGCTCAGACCGACCCGGGACAAACAAAGAGACCCAGTACTTC. Translation: CASSDRPGTNKETQYF. The whole variable domain, filled in from reference TRBV18 and TRBJ2-5, reads NAGVMQNPRHLVRRRGQEARLRCSPMKGHSHVYWYRQLPEEGLKFMVYLQKENIIDESGMPKERFSAEFPKEGPSILRIQQVVRGDSAAYFCASSDRPGTNKETQYFGPGTRLLVL.

The V and J genes are TRBV5-4 and TRBJ2-7, with 7 nucleotides matching TRBD1. Germline trimming cut 1 base from V and 2 bases from J; bases unmatched to any gene: 3. The CDR3 sequence is 14 residues long. The germline V gene encodes CDR1 SGHNT and CDR2 YYREEE (reference sequence). The CDR3 is CASSLRDRAYEQYF. CDR3 nucleotide sequence: TGTGCCAGCAGCTTGCGGGACAGAGCCTACGAGCAGTACTTC. Supplemented by reference TRBV5-4 and TRBJ2-7, the full variable domain reads ETGVTQSPTHLIKTRGQQVTLRCSSQSGHNTVSWYQQALGQGPQFIFQYYREEENGRGNFPPRFSGLQFPNYSSELNVNALELDDSALYLCASSLRDRAYEQYFGPGTRLTVT.

This clone occurred a few times. The rearrangement links TRBV25-1 to TRBJ2-7; TRBD2 agrees at 12 bases. CDR3 length: 16 residues. Trimming removed 2 bases from V and 3 bases from J; junction bases left unmatched: 5. CDR1 is MGHDK, CDR2 SYGVNS, per germline. The CDR3 spells CASSETPLAGGYEQYF. The CDR3 DNA reads as TGTGCCAGCAGTGAAACCCCACTAGCGGGAGGCTACGAGCAGTACTTC.

This clone was seen a few times. This rearrangement joins TRBV6-5 to TRBJ2-5; TRBD2 might be the D (6 bases). Germline-derived CDR1 and CDR2 are MNHEY and SVGAGI. The V and J ends lost 8 bases and 5 bases respectively, with 15 bases between them. The CDR3 spans 13 residues. Here the CDR3 DNA reads TGTGCCAGCTCGGAGGGGCGCATGGAGACCCAGTACTTC. It codes for CASSEGRMETQYF.

The chain carries TRBV6-5 and TRBJ2-7, with D possibly being TRBD2 (6 bases). The V and J ends lost 1 base and 4 bases respectively, with 8 bases between them. The CDR3 spans 13 residues. Germline loops: CDR1 MNHEY, CDR2 SVGAGI. In nucleotides, the CDR3 is TGTGCCAGCAGTTACTTCCGGGAGTACGAGCAGTACTTC. Its protein is CASSYFREYEQYF.

Comments on this clone: Other DNA sequences within the sample encode an identical CDR3. This chain uses TRBV30 with TRBJ1-4, with TRBD1 identical over 7 bases. Germline CDR1 GTSNPN, CDR2 SVGIG (reference sequence). The CDR3 extends over 15 amino acids. Trimming removed 4 bases from V and 4 bases from J; junction bases left unmatched: 9. CDR3 DNA sequence: TGTGCCTGGACGATACAGGGACAGTTTAATGAAAAACTGTTTTTT. Its translation: CAWTIQGQFNEKLFF. The variable domain in full, with the rest retrieved from reference TRBV30 and TRBJ1-4, is SQTIHQWPATLVQPVGSPLSLECTVEGTSNPNLYWYRQAAGRGLQLLFYSVGIGQISSEVPQNLSASRPQDRQFILSSKKLLLSDSGFYLCAWTIQGQFNEKLFFGSGTQLSVL.

There are a few counts of this clone. The chain is built from TRBV4-2 and TRBJ1-4; the D is unclear. Between the trimmed V and J ends, which lost 0 bases and 7 bases, there was a span of 15 bases. The CDR3 has 16 residues. CDR1 and CDR2 (germline): LGHNA, YNFKEQ. DNA for the CDR3: TGTGCCAGCAGCCAAGATCGGTCCGAGCGCGGTGAAAAACTGTTTTTT. Encoded protein: CASSQDRSERGEKLFF.

This clone was counted only a few times. The chain joins TRBV5-1 to TRBJ2-1; TRBD2 matches at 12 bases. This CDR3 is 14 amino acids long. Germline values: CDR1 SGHRS, CDR2 YFSETQ. V trimming: 4 bases; J trimming: 15 bases; junction bases outside the gene matches: 11. The CDR3 protein is CASSLWTSGKIGFF. DNA of the CDR3: TGCGCCAGCAGCCTCTGGACTAGCGGGAAAATTGGGTTCTTC.

On this clone itself: The sample holds other DNA sequences that translate to the same CDR3. The chain joins TRBV5-1 to TRBJ2-3, with 7 bases identical to TRBD2. Losses at the gene ends were 7 bases for V and 2 bases for J; bases not matched to a gene: 10. Germline V gene data show CDR1 as SGHRS and CDR2 as YFSETQ. The CDR3 runs to 15 residues. CDR3 DNA: TGCGCCAGCTGGGGGGGAGTTGGTGTCACAGATACGCAGTATTTT. Amino acid sequence: CASWGGVGVTDTQYF.

This clone was seen a few times. The rearrangement joins TRBV28 to TRBJ2-3; 9 nucleotides match TRBD2. Per the germline V gene, CDR1 is MDHEN and CDR2 is SYDVKM. Trimming cost V 3 bases and J 4 bases; bases outside gene matches: 17. The CDR3 extends over 19 amino acids. The CDR3 reads CASSLRGFRREGSADTQYF. The CDR3 bases are TGTGCCAGCAGTTTGCGGGGATTCAGGCGGGAGGGTAGCGCAGATACGCAGTATTTT.

The chain employs TRBV9 and TRBJ1-1, with D uncertain. From germline, CDR1 is SGDLS and CDR2 YYNGEE. V lost 4 bases and J 1 base, leaving 8 bases between the germline ends. The CDR3 runs to 13 residues. The CDR3 DNA is TGTGCCAGCAGCCCCCTCGGGAACACTGAAGCTTTCTTT. Translating it yields CASSPLGNTEAFF.

V and J are TRBV7-9 and TRBJ2-7; 10 bases fit TRBD1. Germline assignment: CDR1 SEHNR and CDR2 FQNEAQ (reference sequence). This CDR3 spans 16 amino acids. V gave up 2 bases and J gave up 2 bases; unmatched junction bases: 6. The CDR3 protein is CASSLLVGQGAYEQYF. CDR3 DNA sequence: TGTGCCAGCAGCTTATTAGTTGGACAGGGGGCCTACGAGCAGTACTTC.

The chain recombines TRBV6-6 with TRBJ1-5, with a tentative D call TRBD1 (5 bases). The V end lost 2 bases, the J end lost 7 bases, and 18 bases lay between the germline ends. The CDR3 sequence is 16 residues long. Per the germline V gene, CDR1 is MNHNY and CDR2 is SVGAGI (reference sequence). The DNA for the CDR3 is TGTGCCAGCAGTTACGGCCAGGGCCGCAGAGTGCAGCCCCAGCATTTT. Its protein product is CASSYGQGRRVQPQHF.

CDR3 region: CASSLAVALGEKLFF. The CDR3 region has the DNA TGTGCCAGCAGCTTGGCCGTAGCCCTAGGTGAAAAACTGTTTTTT. The genes are TRBV5-6 and TRBJ1-4, with D unclear. Germline V gene sequence: CDR1 SGHDT, CDR2 YYEEEE. V was pared by 0 bases and J by 7 bases, with 13 bases between. This CDR3 contains 15 residues.

This rearrangement joins TRBV6-5 to TRBJ2-7; 8 bases map to TRBD1. Germline V gene sequence: CDR1 MNHEY, CDR2 SVGAGI. Trimming took 1 base from V and 5 from J; bases not matched to a gene: 4. CDR3 size: 14 residues. The CDR3 spells CASSYLQGEHEQYF. DNA of the CDR3: TGTGCCAGCAGTTACTTACAGGGGGAACACGAGCAGTACTTC.

A few counts support this clone. The chain uses TRBV25-1 and TRBJ1-5; the D gene is possibly TRBD1 (6 bases). The germline V gene has CDR1 MGHDK and CDR2 SYGVNS. V lost 0 bases and J 0 bases, leaving 9 bases between the germline ends. The CDR3 length is 16 residues. In DNA, the CDR3 is TGTGCCAGCAGTGAATATGGGACACATAGCAATCAGCCCCAGCATTTT. This encodes CASSEYGTHSNQPQHF.